This T cell receptor beta chain was sequenced during a study of beta chain features in type 1 diabetes. This clone was picked up a small number of times. As yet, its antigen is unknown. In the same sample, other DNA sequences code for this CDR3. Germline assignment: CDR1 SGHRS and CDR2 YFSETQ. CDR3 size: 15 residues. The junction had 2 bases not matched to a gene; V was cut back by 0 bases and J by 5 bases. Points from the study as a whole: For patients, the naive, central memory and Treg TCRB repertoires appeared more alike than for healthy donors. TCRB CDR3s from Type 1 diabetes patients were moderately but significantly shorter in all four CD4+ subsets. More deletions and fewer insertions at VDJ junctions were seen in type 1 diabetes patients.

Since all of the isolated RNA was reverse transcribed, expressed TCRB transcripts were what got sequenced. Assay used: immunoSEQ multiplex PCR; TCRdb lists only in-frame clones, some missing. Counted here are about 260,000 clones, approximately 25% occurring once; the ten biggest clones make up 0.012%. Sequencing used naive CD4+ T cells from blood. The clonotype comes from a woman aged 30 to 39 with type 1 diabetes. The chain carries TRBV5-1 and TRBJ2-1, with 10 nucleotides matching TRBD2. Here the CDR3 DNA reads TGCGCCAGCAGCTTGGGGACTAGCGGAGACAATGAGCAGTTCTTC. It yields the protein CASSLGTSGDNEQFF.